This TCR beta chain was identified during a study of blood T cell repertoires in COVID-19. TCRdb's table, derived via immunoSEQ multiplex PCR, lists solely in-frame clones and lacks some. The sample records around 120,000 clones, about 79% being singletons. The V and J ends lost 6 bases and 0 bases respectively, with 12 bases between them. The CDR3 length is 15 residues. Germline CDR1 and CDR2: LNHDA and SQIVND (reference sequence). This clone was detected a few times. The clonotype was recovered from a man in his 70s with acute or convalescent COVID-19. The chain carries TRBV19 and TRBJ1-5; possible D gene TRBD1, 6 bases. The material sequenced was peripheral blood. The CDR3 coding sequence is TGTGCCAGTAGCCTACAGGGCGATAGCAATCAGCCCCAGCATTTT. Its protein product is CASSLQGDSNQPQHF.